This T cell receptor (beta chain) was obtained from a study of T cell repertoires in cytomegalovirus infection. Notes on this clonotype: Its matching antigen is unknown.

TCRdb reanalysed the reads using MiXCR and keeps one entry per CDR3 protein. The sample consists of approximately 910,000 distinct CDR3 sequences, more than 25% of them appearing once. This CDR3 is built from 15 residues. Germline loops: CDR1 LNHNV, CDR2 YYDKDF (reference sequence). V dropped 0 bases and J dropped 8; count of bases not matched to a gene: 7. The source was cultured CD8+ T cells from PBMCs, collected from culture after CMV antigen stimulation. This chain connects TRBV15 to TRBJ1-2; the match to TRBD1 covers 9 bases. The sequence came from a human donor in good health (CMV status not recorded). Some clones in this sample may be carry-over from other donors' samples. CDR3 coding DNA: TGTGCCACCAGCAGAGATCTTGGACAGGGGTTGGGCTACACCTTC. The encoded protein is CATSRDLGQGLGYTF.